The 23 T cell receptor beta chains listed next were all sequenced from one sample in a study of T cells after yellow fever vaccination. TCRdb itself ran the 5' RACE reads through MiXCR, one entry per CDR3 protein. The data hold about 250,000 distinct CDR3 sequences, with roughly 3.5% observed a single time. The sample consisted of PBMCs, taken 15 days after the yellow fever booster vaccination. The origin of the receptors is a man aged 18 to 29 who received the YFV17D yellow fever vaccine.

The V and J genes are TRBV7-2 and TRBJ1-2, with TRBD1 matching 7 bases. Per the germline V gene, CDR1 is SGHTA and CDR2 is FQGNSA. There are 15 residues in the CDR3. J gave up 3 bases and V 3 bases, and 7 bases lay outside the gene matches. The CDR3 sequence is CASSFGTGVYYGYTF. For the CDR3, the DNA is TGTGCCAGCAGCTTTGGTACAGGGGTATACTATGGCTACACCTTC.

V is TRBV20-1 and J is TRBJ1-3, with D uncertain. The CDR3 sequence is 15 residues long. The germline CDR1 and CDR2 sequences are DFQATT and SNEGSKA (reference sequence). Trimming removed 5 bases at V and 0 bases at J, with 14 bases between. The CDR3 DNA reads TGCAGTGCTTCAACCCCCGGACTCTCTGGAAACACCATATATTTT. Its translation: CSASTPGLSGNTIYF.

This clonotype showed up many times. The rearrangement uses TRBV27 and TRBJ2-2; 7 nucleotides line up with TRBD1. Germline-derived CDR1 and CDR2 are MNHEY and SMNVEV (reference sequence). CDR3 size: 16 residues. V dropped 6 bases and J dropped 5; count of bases not matched to a gene: 12. CDR3 in amino acids: CASSFTSGQPTGELFF. In DNA, the CDR3 is TGTGCCAGCAGCTTCACATCGGGACAGCCAACCGGGGAGCTGTTTTTT.

This clonotype was recorded many times. V usage is TRBV4-3 and J usage is TRBJ1-1, with a possible D match to TRBD1 (5 bases). This CDR3 comprises 15 residues. With 3 bases removed from V and 1 base from J, the gap between germline ends came to 12 bases. The germline V gene encodes CDR1 LGHNA and CDR2 YSLEER. DNA for the CDR3: TGCGCCAGCAGCCAGGGACCGTACGCGAACACTGAAGCTTTCTTT. It translates to CASSQGPYANTEAFF.

J is TRBJ1-2 and V is TRBV5-1, with 12 bases that match TRBD1. This CDR3 has 16 residues. Trimming took 4 bases from V and 2 from J; bases not matched to a gene: 6. The germline CDR1 and CDR2 sequences are SGHRS and YFSETQ. The CDR3 coding sequence is TGCGCCAGCAGCCCGGGGACAGGGGGCGCGAACTATGGCTACACCTTC. Protein product: CASSPGTGGANYGYTF.

Ten or more counts support this clonotype. This rearrangement joins TRBV15 to TRBJ1-4; tentatively, D is TRBD1 (5 bases). Trimming removed 5 bases from V and 8 bases from J, with 18 bases in between. The germline V gene encodes CDR1 LNHNV and CDR2 YYDKDF (reference sequence). The CDR3 has 15 amino acids. The CDR3 DNA sequence: TGTGCCACCAGCGCCCCAGGGAGGGAAGAAGAAAAACTGTTTTTT. Its protein product is CATSAPGREEEKLFF.

This clonotype was picked up many times. V gene TRBV6-5 combines with J gene TRBJ2-3; 11 bases are shared with TRBD1. J was trimmed by 2 bases and V by 7 bases; bases with no gene match: 5. This CDR3 contains 15 residues. The germline V gene has CDR1 MNHEY and CDR2 SVGAGI. The DNA of the CDR3 is TGTGCCAGCACCATAGGACAGGGGGCCACAGATACGCAGTATTTT. It yields the protein CASTIGQGATDTQYF.

Many counts were recorded for this clonotype. The gene calls are TRBV20-1 and TRBJ1-1, with D maybe TRBD1 (6 bases). V lost 0 bases and J lost 8, with 19 bases in between. From germline, CDR1 is DFQATT and CDR2 SNEGSKA (reference sequence). The CDR3 has 15 residues. The CDR3 DNA follows: TGCAGTGCTAGAGACTCCGGACAGTTCTCAAAGGAAGCTTTCTTT. The encoded protein is CSARDSGQFSKEAFF.

Many counts were recorded for this clonotype. The chain's CDR3 is CASSFRGSEAFF. DNA for the CDR3: TGTGCCAGCAGTTTTCGGGGGAGTGAAGCTTTCTTT. This chain connects TRBV28 to TRBJ1-1; D is possibly TRBD1 (5 bases). Germline values: CDR1 MDHEN, CDR2 SYDVKM. Trimming pared 3 bases from V and 7 bases from J, leaving 9 bases between. The CDR3 is 12 residues long. The whole variable domain, filled in from reference TRBV28 and TRBJ1-1, reads DVKVTQSSRYLVKRTGEKVFLECVQDMDHENMFWYRQDPGLGLRLIYFSYDVKMKEKGDIPEGYSVSREKKERFSLILESASTNQTSMYLCASSFRGSEAFFGQGTRLTVV.

This clonotype came up a few times. This chain joins TRBV7-3 and TRBJ2-1, with 7 bases matching TRBD2. CDR3 size: 14 residues. Germline CDR1 is SGHTA and CDR2 is FQGTGA. The V segment lost 3 bases and the J segment 7 bases; nucleotides outside the gene matches: 6. CDR3 sequence reads: CASSFTGGGNEQFF. CDR3 in DNA: TGTGCCAGCAGCTTCACCGGGGGAGGGAATGAGCAGTTCTTC.

This clonotype appeared a few times. The V call is TRBV28, the J call TRBJ1-4, with D possibly TRBD1 on 5 matching bases. Germline CDR1 and CDR2: MDHEN and SYDVKM. The CDR3 contains 16 residues. V dropped 6 bases and J dropped 6 bases, with 20 bases sitting between them. In DNA, the CDR3 is TGTGCCAGCAGATTAGGGACCGGACCCGGCTATGAAAAACTGTTTTTT. It encodes CASRLGTGPGYEKLFF.

At least ten counts were recorded for this clonotype. The chain recombines TRBV12-3 or TRBV12-4 with TRBJ2-7; weak D call: TRBD2 (5 bases). Trimming pared 0 bases from V and 5 bases from J, leaving 8 bases between. The CDR3 length is 13 residues. DNA for the CDR3: TGTGCCAGCAGTTTAGCGCGGCGGGACGAGCAGTACTTC. Protein product: CASSLARRDEQYF.

There are many counts of this clonotype. The J gene is TRBJ1-1, the V gene TRBV6-2 or TRBV6-3, with 7 bases that match TRBD1. Unmatched junction bases numbered 6, after V lost 2 bases and J lost 0 bases. CDR1 is MNHEY and CDR2 is SVGEGT in the germline V gene. The CDR3 spans 16 residues. CDR3 sequence (DNA): TGTGCCAGCAGTTACGGGGGACAGACCTTGAACACTGAAGCTTTCTTT. It is translated as CASSYGGQTLNTEAFF.

In this sample, this clonotype turned up many times. This chain uses TRBV7-9 with TRBJ2-2; TRBD2 might be the D (6 bases). The germline CDR1 and CDR2 sequences are SEHNR and FQNEAQ (reference sequence). The CDR3 runs 14 residues. The V end was cut by 2 bases, the J end by 6 bases, with 10 bases between. This CDR3 reads CASSLMEGAGELFF. CDR3 DNA: TGTGCCAGCAGCTTAATGGAGGGCGCCGGGGAGCTGTTTTTT.

The sample holds many counts of this clonotype. The rearrangement links TRBV4-1 to TRBJ2-3; D may be TRBD2 (5 bases). Between the trimmed V and J ends, which lost 2 bases and 4 bases, there was a span of 16 bases. This CDR3 region has 16 residues. CDR1 MGHRA and CDR2 YSYEKL come from the germline V gene. The CDR3, as DNA: TGCGCCAGCAGCCAACCGACTACCGGAGGACCAGATACGCAGTATTTT. As protein: CASSQPTTGGPDTQYF.

This clonotype has a count of ten or more. The chain joins TRBV6-2 or TRBV6-3 to TRBJ2-3, with 7 bases that match TRBD1. Germline lookup yields CDR1 MNHEY and CDR2 SVGEGT. The junction had 7 bases not matched to a gene; V was cut back by 0 bases and J by 4 bases. The CDR3 extends over 16 amino acids. CDR3 coding DNA: TGTGCCAGCAGTTACTCAGCGAGAGGGGGCCCAGATACGCAGTATTTT. Translated, it gives CASSYSARGGPDTQYF.

Ten or more counts support this clonotype. This chain links TRBV7-9 with TRBJ1-1; 10 nucleotides line up with TRBD1. Germline values: CDR1 SEHNR, CDR2 FQNEAQ (reference sequence). V lost 6 bases, J lost 0 bases, and 4 bases stayed unmatched. The CDR3 is made up of 15 amino acids. The DNA of the CDR3 is TGTGCCAGCAGAAGACAGGGGGCCGTGAACACTGAAGCTTTCTTT. Translating it yields CASRRQGAVNTEAFF.

This clonotype was recorded at least ten times. J is TRBJ2-1 and V is TRBV14; no clear D gene. Trimming took 2 bases from V and 5 from J, leaving 4 bases between them. Per the germline V gene, CDR1 is SGHDN and CDR2 is FVKESK. This CDR3 comprises 12 residues. The CDR3 bases are TGTGCCAGCAGCCAACCCCACAATGAGCAGTTCTTC. Translating gives CASSQPHNEQFF.

This clonotype was counted ten times or more. The chain couples TRBV10-3 to TRBJ1-2; weak D call: TRBD1 (6 bases). The CDR3 spans 14 residues. Trimming took 2 bases from V and 8 from J, leaving 15 bases between them. The germline CDR1 and CDR2 sequences are ENHRY and SYGVKD. In nucleotides, the CDR3 is TGTGCCATCAGTGAGGCTGGGACACATCGGGGCTACACCTTC. Protein sequence: CAISEAGTHRGYTF.

This clonotype was recorded many times. The chain is built from TRBV11-2 and TRBJ2-7; TRBD1 might be the D (6 bases). This CDR3 spans 14 amino acids. Germline-derived CDR1 and CDR2 are SGHAT and FQNNGV. The V gene lost 3 bases and the J gene lost 7 bases, with 16 bases spanning the gap. Here the CDR3 reads CASSFRDRPGEQYV. The CDR3 bases are TGTGCCAGCAGCTTCCGAGACAGGCCTGGGGAGCAGTACGTC.

At least ten counts were recorded for this clonotype. This chain joins TRBV6-6 and TRBJ2-3, with 9 bases aligning to TRBD2. J was trimmed by 1 base and V by 5 bases; bases with no gene match: 1. CDR3 length: 14 amino acids. CDR1 is MNHNY, CDR2 SVGAGI, per germline (reference sequence). Here the CDR3 DNA reads TGTGCCAGCAGTCGACTAGCGGGCACAGATACGCAGTATTTT. This codes for CASSRLAGTDTQYF.

This clonotype was recorded at least ten times. V is TRBV5-1 and J is TRBJ1-2; 9 bases match TRBD1. The CDR3 extends over 15 amino acids. CDR1 is SGHRS, CDR2 YFSETQ, per germline. V trimming: 5 bases; J trimming: 2 bases; junction bases outside the gene matches: 7. CDR3 sequence (DNA): TGCGCCAGCAGACCATTGACAGGGGGGAACTATGGCTACACCTTC. It translates to CASRPLTGGNYGYTF.

The V and J genes are TRBV4-1 and TRBJ2-1; 9 nucleotides align to TRBD1. The length of the CDR3 is 15 residues. V lost 4 bases, J lost 9 bases, and 10 bases stayed unmatched. Per germline, CDR1 MGHRA and CDR2 YSYEKL. CDR3 sequence (DNA): TGCGCCAGCAGCCGAATGGGACAGGGAAAGACTGAGCAGTTCTTC. It codes for CASSRMGQGKTEQFF.